These T cell receptor beta chains were read from a single sample in a study of blood T cell repertoires in COVID-19. Method: immunoSEQ multiplex PCR; TCRdb's copy keeps in-frame clones and lacks some. The repertoire consists of 200,000 to 250,000 clones, with approximately 80% occurring once and the leading ten covering approximately 7%. The specimen was peripheral blood. The receptors were sampled from a woman in her fifties or sixties with acute or convalescent COVID-19. CDR3s include the opening cysteine and the closing phenylalanine or tryptophan. The D gene is left open where the match is weak. Clone size is not always given. Where it is, it says once, few, many or a class for expanded clones.

clone size	J gene	D gene	V gene	CDR3 protein	CDR3 DNA
.	TRBJ2-2	TRBD1	TRBV5-6	CASSRDRGEGELFF	TGTGCCAGCAGCCGGGACAGGGGTGAAGGGGAGCTGTTTTTT
.	TRBJ2-7	TRBD1	TRBV6-5	CASSYEGASSYEQYF	TGTGCCAGCAGTTACGAGGGGGCAAGCTCCTACGAGCAGTACTTC
once	TRBJ2-1	TRBD1	TRBV18	CASQRDRGFNEQFF	TGTGCCAGCCAACGGGACAGGGGCTTCAATGAGCAGTTCTTC
.	TRBJ2-7	TRBD1	TRBV11-3	CASSTGQGQVSRMYF	TGTGCCAGCAGCACCGGACAGGGTCAGGTTTCGAGGATGTACTTC
.	TRBJ2-3	TRBD2	TRBV7-9	CASSLSGSQPRSYF	TGTGCCAGCAGCCTTAGCGGGAGCCAGCCACGTTCGTATTTT
.	TRBJ2-2	.	TRBV5-1	CASSLGDTHTGELFF	TGCGCCAGCAGCTTGGGGGACACCCACACCGGGGAGCTGTTTTTT
.	TRBJ2-1	.	TRBV7-2	CASSFSANNEQFF	TGTGCCAGCAGCTTTAGTGCGAACAATGAGCAGTTCTTC
.	TRBJ2-1	TRBD2	TRBV10-3	CAIVRDNSGRAPYNEQFF	TGTGCCATCGTCCGGGACAATAGCGGGAGGGCCCCCTACAATGAGCAGTTCTTC
.	TRBJ1-1	.	TRBV4-2	CASSQDGDTEAFF	TGTGCCAGCAGCCAGGACGGGGACACTGAAGCTTTCTTT
once	TRBJ1-1	.	TRBV6-6	CASSSTVETEAFF	TGTGCCAGCAGTTCCACAGTTGAAACTGAAGCTTTCTTT
.	TRBJ2-3	TRBD2	TRBV5-4	CASSLGLAGGGGDTQYF	TGTGCCAGCAGCTTGGGACTAGCGGGGGGCGGAGGGGATACGCAGTATTTT
.	TRBJ2-7	.	TRBV7-9	CASSFDRYEQYF	TGTGCCAGCAGCTTCGACAGGTACGAGCAGTACTTC
.	TRBJ1-5	.	TRBV6-5	CASSIGGNQPQHF	TGTGCCAGCAGTATTGGAGGGAATCAGCCCCAGCATTTT
.	TRBJ2-1	TRBD2	TRBV27	CASSFEPAGGPVAYNEQFF	TGTGCCAGCAGTTTCGAACCAGCGGGAGGGCCTGTCGCCTACAATGAGCAGTTCTTC
.	TRBJ2-1	TRBD2	TRBV30	CAWSRTSGGAIWNEQFF	TGTGCCTGGAGCCGGACTAGCGGGGGGGCCATTTGGAATGAGCAGTTCTTC
.	TRBJ1-2	.	TRBV11-2	CASSLDQGGVGASRGYTF	TGTGCCAGCAGCTTAGATCAGGGAGGCGTCGGGGCCTCTCGCGGCTACACCTTC
.	TRBJ2-1	.	TRBV5-6	CASSLFGALVFEQFF	TGTGCCAGCAGCTTGTTCGGTGCATTGGTTTTTGAGCAGTTCTTC